Below, 15 T cell receptor beta chains from the same sample are listed, as sequenced in a study of T cell changes during pregnancy in multiple sclerosis. Sequenced by immunoSEQ multiplex PCR; TCRdb stores in-frame clones only, minus some. The sample gives 30,000 to 35,000 clones, 89% of which show up once; about 5.8% is in the top ten. The sample consisted of CD8+ T cells from peripheral blood mononuclear cells, taken in the second trimester of pregnancy. The receptors were gathered from a female donor with multiple sclerosis, enrolled in a pregnancy study.

This chain links TRBV14 with TRBJ2-6, with 7 bases lining up with TRBD2. CDR3 length equals 20 residues. In germline, CDR1 is SGHDN, CDR2 FVKESK. V gave up 1 base and J gave up 4 bases; unmatched junction bases: 16. The CDR3 sequence: CASSQVDTAGILLGANVLTF. The DNA of the CDR3 is TGTGCCAGCAGCCAAGTCGATACAGCGGGAATTCTCTTGGGGGCCAACGTCCTGACTTTC.

This rearrangement joins TRBV6-5 to TRBJ2-1; D is perhaps TRBD1 (6 bases). Germline V CDR1 and CDR2: MNHEY, SVGAGI. The length of the CDR3 is 16 residues. V was shortened by 0 bases and J by 10 bases, with 19 bases between the two germline ends. CDR3 DNA: TGTGCCAGCAGTTACTCGATGGTAGGGGGATTGTGGGAGCAGTTCTTC. Its protein product is CASSYSMVGGLWEQFF.

This chain links TRBV7-9 with TRBJ2-7, with TRBD1 matching 8 bases. With V trimmed by 4 bases and J by 5 bases, 4 bases remained unmatched. Germline V lookup: CDR1 SEHNR, CDR2 FQNEAQ (reference sequence). The CDR3 spans 13 residues. CDR3: CASSSGGDHEQYF. CDR3 nucleotide sequence: TGTGCCAGCAGCTCAGGGGGCGACCACGAGCAGTACTTC.

This rearrangement joins TRBV5-1 to TRBJ2-7; D is perhaps TRBD2 (6 bases). V lost 0 bases and J lost 3, with 10 bases in between. Per germline, CDR1 SGHRS and CDR2 YFSETQ. The CDR3 consists of 14 residues. The CDR3 DNA is TGCGCCAGCAGCTTGGAGGCTAGCGTCTACGAGCAGTACTTC. Encoded protein: CASSLEASVYEQYF.

The genes are TRBV11-2 and TRBJ1-3, with unresolved D. The CDR3 has 17 amino acids. V lost 1 base and J 0 bases, leaving 13 bases between the germline ends. CDR1 is SGHAT, CDR2 FQNNGV, per germline. In DNA, the CDR3 is TGTGCCAGCAGCTTAGTCGATGAGGTTCTCTCTGGAAACACCATATATTTT. Residues: CASSLVDEVLSGNTIYF.

The chain recombines TRBV7-9 with TRBJ2-1; 10 nucleotides line up with TRBD2. CDR1 and CDR2 (germline): SEHNR, FQNEAQ (reference sequence). The CDR3 covers 19 residues. V lost 4 bases to trimming and J lost 1 base; unmatched junction nucleotides: 13. The CDR3 region is CASSSASGRISGSYNEQFF. In nucleotides, the CDR3 is TGTGCCAGCAGCTCGGCTAGCGGGAGAATAAGTGGGTCCTACAATGAGCAGTTCTTC. Drawing the rest from reference TRBV7-9 and TRBJ2-1, the complete variable domain is DTGVSQNPRHKITKRGQNVTFRCDPISEHNRLYWYRQTLGQGPEFLTYFQNEAQLEKSRLLSDRFSAERPKGSFSTLEIQRTEQGDSAMYLCASSSASGRISGSYNEQFFGPGTRLTVL.

The chain recombines TRBV9 with TRBJ2-1; TRBD1 matches at 9 bases. With V trimmed by 3 bases and J by 1 base, 5 bases remained unmatched. CDR3 length equals 16 residues. Germline CDR1 and CDR2: SGDLS and YYNGEE. CDR3 amino acids: CASSADRGPSYNEQFF. The CDR3 DNA follows: TGTGCCAGCAGCGCGGACAGGGGTCCTTCCTACAATGAGCAGTTCTTC.

The chain links TRBV7-9 to TRBJ2-7, with D perhaps TRBD1 (6 bases). Germline loops: CDR1 SEHNR, CDR2 FQNEAQ (reference sequence). Trimming left V 4 bases short and J 2 bases short, with 18 bases between. The CDR3 totals 16 residues. The CDR3 DNA sequence: TGTGCCAGCAGCTCGGGAACAGGGAGAAATGCCTACGAGCAGTACTTC. It codes for CASSSGTGRNAYEQYF.

This chain uses TRBV27 with TRBJ1-2, with D maybe TRBD1 (5 bases). The V gene lost 0 bases and the J gene lost 8 bases, with 10 bases spanning the gap. Per germline, CDR1 MNHEY and CDR2 SMNVEV (reference sequence). The CDR3 length is 13 residues. CDR3 in DNA: TGTGCCAGCAGTTTATCAGGGGTGGGGGGCTACACCTTC. It codes for CASSLSGVGGYTF.

This chain joins TRBV28 and TRBJ1-4; D gene uncertain. The CDR3 loop spans 14 amino acids. Germline assignment: CDR1 MDHEN and CDR2 SYDVKM. The V gene lost 7 bases and the J gene lost 3 bases, with 12 bases spanning the gap. CDR3: CASKLMRSNEKLFF. The DNA of the CDR3 is TGTGCCAGCAAACTGATGCGTTCTAATGAAAAACTGTTTTTT.

The chain links TRBV6-6 to TRBJ2-2, with 7 bases that match TRBD2. Unmatched junction bases numbered 5, after V lost 5 bases and J lost 5 bases. The germline gives CDR1 MNHNY, CDR2 SVGAGI (reference sequence). CDR3 length: 14 amino acids. CDR3 DNA sequence: TGTGCCAGCAGTGGCGGGAGTTATACCGGGGAGCTGTTTTTT. Its protein product is CASSGGSYTGELFF.

This clone came up once. The chain recombines TRBV27 with TRBJ2-3; perhaps TRBD2 as D (5 bases). Deletions cut 6 bases from V and 4 bases from J, with 8 bases between. The CDR3 extends over 12 amino acids. Germline CDR1 reads MNHEY; CDR2 reads SMNVEV (reference sequence). CDR3 residues: CASSRRADTQYF. DNA for the CDR3: TGTGCCAGCAGCCGGCGGGCAGATACGCAGTATTTT.

This clone was seen a handful of times. At the DNA level, this CDR3 is encoded by other sequences in the same sample as well. The chain joins TRBV2 to TRBJ2-3, with D maybe TRBD2 (6 bases). Looked up from germline, CDR1 is SNHLY and CDR2 is FYNNEI. Between the trimmed V and J ends, which lost 2 bases and 0 bases, there was a span of 9 bases. The CDR3 loop spans 15 amino acids. The CDR3 loop reads CASSERLASTDTQYF. The CDR3 DNA sequence: TGTGCCAGCAGTGAACGGCTAGCGAGCACAGATACGCAGTATTTT.

This chain connects TRBV19 to TRBJ1-3; perhaps TRBD1 as D (5 bases). This CDR3 has 15 residues. Trimming left V 3 bases short and J 0 bases short, with 9 bases between. Germline-derived CDR1 and CDR2 are LNHDA and SQIVND (reference sequence). The CDR3 DNA sequence: TGTGCCAGTAGTATGGGGCAGAGCTCTGGAAACACCATATATTTT. It codes for CASSMGQSSGNTIYF. Full variable domain (outside the CDR3, taken from reference TRBV19 and TRBJ1-3): DGGITQSPKYLFRKEGQNVTLSCEQNLNHDAMYWYRQDPGQGLRLIYYSQIVNDFQKGDIAEGYSVSREKKESFPLTVTSAQKNPTAFYLCASSMGQSSGNTIYFGEGSWLTVV.

The CDR3 here is CASSTPSRRNEQFF. The CDR3 DNA reads as TGTGCCAGCAGCACGCCATCCCGGAGAAATGAGCAGTTCTTC. The V call is TRBV11-2, the J call TRBJ2-1, with D unresolved. The CDR3 length is 14 residues. From germline, CDR1 is SGHAT and CDR2 FQNNGV. V gave up 5 bases and J gave up 7 bases, with 15 bases separating them.